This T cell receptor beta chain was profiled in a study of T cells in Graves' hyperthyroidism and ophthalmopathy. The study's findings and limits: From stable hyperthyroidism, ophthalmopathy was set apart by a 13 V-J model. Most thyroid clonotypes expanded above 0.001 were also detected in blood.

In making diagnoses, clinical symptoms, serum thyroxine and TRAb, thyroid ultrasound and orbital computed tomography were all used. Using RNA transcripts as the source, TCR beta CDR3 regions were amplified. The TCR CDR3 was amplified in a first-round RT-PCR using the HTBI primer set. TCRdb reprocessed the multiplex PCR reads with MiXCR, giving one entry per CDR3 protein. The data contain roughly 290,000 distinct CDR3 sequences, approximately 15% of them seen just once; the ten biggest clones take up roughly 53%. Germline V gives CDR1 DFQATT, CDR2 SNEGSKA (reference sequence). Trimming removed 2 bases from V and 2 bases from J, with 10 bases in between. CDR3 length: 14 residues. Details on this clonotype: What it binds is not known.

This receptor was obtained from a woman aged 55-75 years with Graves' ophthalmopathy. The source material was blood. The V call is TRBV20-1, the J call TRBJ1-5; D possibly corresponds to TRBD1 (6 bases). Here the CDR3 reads CSARNRAGNQPQHF. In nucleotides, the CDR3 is TGCAGTGCTAGAAACAGGGCCGGCAATCAGCCCCAGCATTTT.